The entry below gives a single T cell receptor beta chain sequence along with its context. Its matching antigen is unknown. The data are from a study of cytomegalovirus exposure and HLA in healthy donors. Per the germline V gene, CDR1 is SGHNT and CDR2 is YYREEE (reference sequence). CDR3 length: 17 residues. Deletions cut 0 bases from V and 5 bases from J, with 20 bases between. Study-wide points: On later analysis, the bulk of CMV-associated TCR beta chains appeared to be HLA-restricted. DRB1 had the most TCR associations and HLA-C the fewest, a later analysis found, with rates varying by HLA locus. Certain indistinguishable V segments, among them TRBV6-2 and TRBV6-3, were excluded. Among TCR beta chains of equal frequency, HLA-associated ones were more clonally expanded in a later analysis.

PCR was performed using 60 Vbeta and 13 Jbeta primers. Sequenced by immunoSEQ multiplex PCR; TCRdb stores in-frame clones only, minus some. The sample holds about 200,000 clones. V usage is TRBV5-4 and J usage is TRBJ1-2; tentative D call: TRBD1 (6 bases). The clonotype comes from a girl aged 2 to 10 in good health and CMV-seropositive. Sequencing used PBMCs. For the CDR3, the DNA is TGTGCCAGCAGCTTGGTTCGGAACGGACAGAGACCTTATGGCTACACCTTC. It translates to CASSLVRNGQRPYGYTF.